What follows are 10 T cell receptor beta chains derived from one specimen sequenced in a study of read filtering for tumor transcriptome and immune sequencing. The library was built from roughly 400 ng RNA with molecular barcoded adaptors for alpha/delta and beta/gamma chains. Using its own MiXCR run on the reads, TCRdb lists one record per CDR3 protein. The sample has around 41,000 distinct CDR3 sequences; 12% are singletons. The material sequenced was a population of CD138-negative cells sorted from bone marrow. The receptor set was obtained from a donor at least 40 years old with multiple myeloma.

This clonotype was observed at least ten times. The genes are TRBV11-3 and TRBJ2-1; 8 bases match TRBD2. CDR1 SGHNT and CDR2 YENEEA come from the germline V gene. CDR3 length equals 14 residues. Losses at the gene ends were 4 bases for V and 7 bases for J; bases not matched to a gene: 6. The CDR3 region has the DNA TGTGCCAGCAGCTCCGGGGGGGCCATAAATGAGCAGTTCTTC. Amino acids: CASSSGGAINEQFF.

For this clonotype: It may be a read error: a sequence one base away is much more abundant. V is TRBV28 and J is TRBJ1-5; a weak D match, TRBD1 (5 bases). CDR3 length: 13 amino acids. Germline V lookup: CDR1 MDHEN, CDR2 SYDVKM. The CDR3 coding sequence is TGTGCCAGCAGGCAGGGCCCGGATCAGACCCAGCATTTT. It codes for CASRQGPDQTQHF.

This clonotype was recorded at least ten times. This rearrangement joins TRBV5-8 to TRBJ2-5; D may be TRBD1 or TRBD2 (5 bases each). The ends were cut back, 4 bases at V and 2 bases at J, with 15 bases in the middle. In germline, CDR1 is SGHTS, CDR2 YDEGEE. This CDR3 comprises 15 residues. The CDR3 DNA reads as TGTGCCAGCAGCGGGGGTTTTACCGAACAAGAGACCCAGTACTTC. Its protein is CASSGGFTEQETQYF.

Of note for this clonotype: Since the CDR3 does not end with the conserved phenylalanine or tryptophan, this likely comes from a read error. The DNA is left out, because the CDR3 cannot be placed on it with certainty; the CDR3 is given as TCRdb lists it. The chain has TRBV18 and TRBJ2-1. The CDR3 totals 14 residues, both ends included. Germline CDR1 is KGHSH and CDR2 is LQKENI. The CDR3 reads CASSPPRGINEQLC.

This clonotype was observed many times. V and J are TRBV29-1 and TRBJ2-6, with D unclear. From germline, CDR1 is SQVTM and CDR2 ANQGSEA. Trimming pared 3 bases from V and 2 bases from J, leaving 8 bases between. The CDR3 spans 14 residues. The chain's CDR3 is CSVDWGTGANVLTF. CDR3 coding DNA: TGCAGCGTTGATTGGGGAACTGGGGCCAACGTCCTGACTTTC.

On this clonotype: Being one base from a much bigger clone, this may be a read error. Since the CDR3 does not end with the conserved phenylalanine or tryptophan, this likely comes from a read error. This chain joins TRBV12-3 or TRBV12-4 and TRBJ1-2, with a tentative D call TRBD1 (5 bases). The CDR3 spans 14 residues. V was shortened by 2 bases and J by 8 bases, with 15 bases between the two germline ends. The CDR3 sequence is CASSLSQGLRGYTS. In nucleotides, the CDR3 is TGTGCCAGCAGTTTAAGCCAGGGATTAAGGGGCTACACCTCC.

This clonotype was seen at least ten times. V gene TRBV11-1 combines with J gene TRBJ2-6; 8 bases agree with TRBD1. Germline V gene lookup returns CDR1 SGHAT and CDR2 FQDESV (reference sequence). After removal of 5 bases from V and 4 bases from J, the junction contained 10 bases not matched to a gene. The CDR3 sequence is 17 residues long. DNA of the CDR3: TGTGCCAGCAGCCACCGGTACAGGGGGTCAGGGGCCAACGTCCTGACTTTC. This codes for CASSHRYRGSGANVLTF.

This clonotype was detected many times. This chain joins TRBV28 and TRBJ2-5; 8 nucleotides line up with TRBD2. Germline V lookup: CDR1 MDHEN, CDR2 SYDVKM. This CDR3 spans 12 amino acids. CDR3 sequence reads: CASGGPGETQYF. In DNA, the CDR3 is TGTGCAAGCGGGGGACCTGGGGAGACCCAGTACTTC. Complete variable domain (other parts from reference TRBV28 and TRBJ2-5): DVKVTQSSRYLVKRTGEKVFLECVQDMDHENMFWYRQDPGLGLRLIYFSYDVKMKEKGDIPEGYSVSREKKERFSLILESASTNQTSMYLCASGGPGETQYFGPGTRLLVL.

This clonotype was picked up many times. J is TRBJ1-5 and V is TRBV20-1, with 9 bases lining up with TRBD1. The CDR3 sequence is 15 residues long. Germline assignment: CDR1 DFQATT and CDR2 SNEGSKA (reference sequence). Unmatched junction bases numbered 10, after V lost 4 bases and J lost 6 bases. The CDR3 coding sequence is TGCAGTGCTACCCCGGGACAGGGTTTCGGTCAGCCCCAGCATTTT. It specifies CSATPGQGFGQPQHF.

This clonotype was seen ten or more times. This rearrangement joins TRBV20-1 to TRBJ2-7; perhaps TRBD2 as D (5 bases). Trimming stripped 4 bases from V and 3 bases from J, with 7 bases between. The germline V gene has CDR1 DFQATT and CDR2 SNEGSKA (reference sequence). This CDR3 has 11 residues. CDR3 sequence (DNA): TGCAGTGCTATTGCGGGCTACGAGCAGTACTTC. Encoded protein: CSAIAGYEQYF.